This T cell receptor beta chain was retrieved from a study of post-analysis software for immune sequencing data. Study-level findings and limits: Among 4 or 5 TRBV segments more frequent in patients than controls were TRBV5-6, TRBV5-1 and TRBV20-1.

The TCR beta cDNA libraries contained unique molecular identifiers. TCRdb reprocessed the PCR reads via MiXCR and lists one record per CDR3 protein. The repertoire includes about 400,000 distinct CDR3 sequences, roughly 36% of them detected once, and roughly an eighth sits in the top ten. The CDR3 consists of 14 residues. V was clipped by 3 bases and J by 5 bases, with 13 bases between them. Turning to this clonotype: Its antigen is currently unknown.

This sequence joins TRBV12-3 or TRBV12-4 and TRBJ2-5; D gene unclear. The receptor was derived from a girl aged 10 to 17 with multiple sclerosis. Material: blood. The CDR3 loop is CASSFWLGGETQYF. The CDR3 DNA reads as TGTGCCAGCAGTTTTTGGCTTGGTGGGGAGACCCAGTACTTC.